A single sample is the source of the 25 T cell receptor beta chains below, sequenced in a study of CD8 T cells in cerebrospinal fluid in Alzheimer's disease. One entry per CDR3 protein, without DNA, is what TCRdb gives after re-calling the 10x single-cell sequencing reads. This sample lists over 1,000 distinct CDR3 sequences; its ten largest clones have around 8%. Sequencing was carried out using cerebrospinal fluid. The source of these receptors is a human donor in good health.

The chain has TRBV5-1 and TRBJ1-1. CDR1 is SGHRS and CDR2 is YFSETQ in the germline V gene. The CDR3 contains 13 residues. CDR3 loop: CASRKDVNTEAFF.

By frequency, this clonotype is medium-sized. Here the CDR3 reads CASREDPAKNIQYF. The V gene is TRBV6-1, the J gene TRBJ2-4. The CDR3 runs to 14 residues. Germline CDR1 and CDR2: MNHNS and SASEGT.

CDR3: CASSSPGQSYEQYF. V and J are TRBV28 and TRBJ2-7; TCRdb lists TRBD1, though no DNA is available to test this call. The CDR3 sequence is 14 residues long. Germline loops: CDR1 MDHEN, CDR2 SYDVKM.

Frequency places this clonotype as large (0.1 to 1%). The CDR3 sequence is CASSQDRNTDTQYF. The gene calls are TRBV4-1 and TRBJ2-3. This CDR3 has 14 residues. The V gene's germline CDR1 is MGHRA and CDR2 YSYEKL.

This clonotype is classed as large by frequency. The chain couples TRBV6-6 to TRBJ1-6. Germline lookup yields CDR1 MNHNY and CDR2 SVGAGI (reference sequence). The CDR3 is made up of 16 amino acids. Here the CDR3 reads CASSLLSGGVVSPLHF.

This clonotype is large (0.1 to 1%) by frequency. The chain carries TRBV28 and TRBJ2-7; there is no DNA to check the TCRdb D call of TRBD2. Germline CDR1 is MDHEN and CDR2 is SYDVKM. This CDR3 is built from 12 residues. This CDR3 is CASSLFPLEQYF.

This clonotype ranks as medium-sized (0.01 to 0.1%) in terms of frequency. This chain's CDR3 is CASRKVGLSYEQYF. The chain recombines TRBV6-5 with TRBJ2-7; TCRdb designates TRBD2, a call that cannot be tested without DNA. The CDR3 totals 14 residues. The germline CDR1 and CDR2 sequences are MNHEY and SVGAGI.

Its frequency marks this clonotype as medium-sized. The chain combines TRBV19 with TRBJ1-5. Germline lookup yields CDR1 LNHDA and CDR2 SQIVND (reference sequence). CDR3 length: 16 residues. The CDR3 reads CASSPMKGDGNQPQHF.

This clonotype registers medium-sized by frequency. The chain is built from TRBV11-3 and TRBJ1-1; TCRdb designates TRBD1, a call that cannot be tested without DNA. This CDR3 contains 13 residues. Per germline, CDR1 SGHNT and CDR2 YENEEA. The chain's CDR3 is CASSAGGQGEAFF.

Judged by frequency, this clonotype is medium-sized (0.01 to 0.1%). V usage is TRBV3-1 and J usage is TRBJ1-5; the D call of TRBD1 rests on TCRdb alone, since no DNA is present to check it. Germline values: CDR1 LGHDT, CDR2 YNNKEL (reference sequence). CDR3 size: 15 residues. This chain's CDR3 is CASSQDSTGSQPQHF.

This clonotype is deemed medium-sized by its frequency. J is TRBJ1-6 and V is TRBV6-2 or TRBV6-3. The V gene's germline CDR1 is MNHEY and CDR2 SVGEGT. CDR3 size: 11 residues. The chain's CDR3 is CASRRNSPLHF.

The J gene is TRBJ2-1, the V gene TRBV5-4; absent DNA, TCRdb's TRBD1 call cannot be checked. The CDR3 totals 16 residues. Germline V gene sequence: CDR1 SGHNT, CDR2 YYREEE (reference sequence). CDR3 in amino acids: CASSLHGGPVTYEQFF.

This clonotype is called medium-sized based on its frequency. J is TRBJ1-2 and V is TRBV7-9. Germline-derived CDR1 and CDR2 are SEHNR and FQNEAQ (reference sequence). The CDR3 totals 14 residues. This chain's CDR3 is CASSLYGTNYGYTF.

By frequency, this clonotype is medium-sized (0.01 to 0.1%). The chain uses TRBV5-1 and TRBJ2-7; checking the TCRdb D call of TRBD1 is not possible without DNA. The length of the CDR3 is 16 residues. From germline, CDR1 is SGHRS and CDR2 YFSETQ. This CDR3 is CASSLDSGTVSYEQYF.

Judged by frequency, this clonotype is large (0.1 to 1%). This chain uses TRBV7-2 with TRBJ2-1. The CDR3 runs 13 residues. CDR1 and CDR2 (germline): SGHTA, FQGNSA. The CDR3: CASSLQATPLPFF.

This clonotype is called medium-sized based on its frequency. The chain carries TRBV4-1 and TRBJ2-7; TCRdb proposes TRBD2, but this gene call is untestable without DNA. Germline V gene lookup returns CDR1 MGHRA and CDR2 YSYEKL. The CDR3 extends over 16 amino acids. The CDR3 sequence is CASSRDRGAPSYEQYF.

This clonotype is medium-sized by frequency. The chain has TRBV7-9 and TRBJ2-1; TCRdb outputs TRBD2, but without DNA this stays unchecked. CDR3 length equals 18 residues. CDR1 and CDR2 from the germline V gene are SEHNR and FQNEAQ (reference sequence). This CDR3 reads CASSPTHRAQPHYNEQFF.

The chain employs TRBV4-2 and TRBJ2-2; TCRdb reports TRBD1, a call that lacks DNA to check it against. This CDR3 contains 14 residues. The germline gives CDR1 LGHNA, CDR2 YNFKEQ. CDR3 protein: CASSLPGQGGELFF.

This clonotype is called large based on its frequency. The CDR3 protein is CASSYSMLGQETQYF. The chain combines TRBV6-6 with TRBJ2-5. The CDR3 extends over 15 amino acids. CDR1 and CDR2 from the germline V gene are MNHNY and SVGAGI (reference sequence).

In terms of frequency, this clonotype is medium-sized. The chain has TRBV27 and TRBJ2-7; TCRdb lists TRBD2, though no DNA is available to test this call. The germline V gene has CDR1 MNHEY and CDR2 SMNVEV (reference sequence). The CDR3 has 13 amino acids. CDR3 region: CASSPAGSDEQYF.

This clonotype registers medium-sized by frequency. CDR3 region: CASSRPLGTSGSNEQFF. The rearrangement links TRBV3-1 to TRBJ2-1; no DNA is available, so the TRBD2 call from TCRdb remains unchecked. This CDR3 is 17 amino acids long. Germline CDR1 LGHDT, CDR2 YNNKEL (reference sequence).

This clonotype is identified as medium-sized from frequency. The CDR3 here is CASSPEGYRGYTF. The V gene is TRBV18, the J gene TRBJ1-2. The germline V gene encodes CDR1 KGHSH and CDR2 LQKENI. There are 13 residues in the CDR3.

The chain couples TRBV5-6 to TRBJ2-1; TCRdb returns TRBD1, unconfirmable since there is no DNA. Per the germline V gene, CDR1 is SGHDT and CDR2 is YYEEEE. The CDR3 totals 11 residues. This CDR3 reads CASSLNREELF.

This clonotype is classed as large by frequency. This chain connects TRBV7-6 to TRBJ1-5; absent DNA, TCRdb's TRBD1 call cannot be checked. Per the germline V gene, CDR1 is SGHVS and CDR2 is FNYEAQ. The CDR3 sequence is 13 residues long. The CDR3 sequence is CASSLYRDQPQHF. Looking up the rest from reference TRBV7-6 and TRBJ1-5 gives the full variable domain: GAGVSQSPRYKVTKRGQDVALRCDPISGHVSLYWYRQALGQGPEFLTYFNYEAQQDKSGLPNDRFSAERPEGSISTLTIQRTEQRDSAMYRCASSLYRDQPQHFGDGTRLSIL.

By frequency, this clonotype registers medium-sized. The rearrangement links TRBV24-1 to TRBJ2-7; as DNA is missing, the TRBD1 call by TCRdb cannot be tested. The CDR3 spans 17 residues. Germline lookup yields CDR1 KGHDR and CDR2 SFDVKD. CDR3 region: CATLRTGTGRIPYEQYF.